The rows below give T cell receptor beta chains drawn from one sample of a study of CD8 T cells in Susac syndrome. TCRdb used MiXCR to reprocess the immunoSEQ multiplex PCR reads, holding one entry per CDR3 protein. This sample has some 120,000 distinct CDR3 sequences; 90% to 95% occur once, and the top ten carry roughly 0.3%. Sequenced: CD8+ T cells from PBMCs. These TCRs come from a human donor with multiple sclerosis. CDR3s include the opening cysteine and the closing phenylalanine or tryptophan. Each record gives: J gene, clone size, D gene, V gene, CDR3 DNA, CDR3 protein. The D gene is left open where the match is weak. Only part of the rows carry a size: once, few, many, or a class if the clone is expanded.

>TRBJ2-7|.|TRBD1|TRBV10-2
TGCGCCAGCAGGGACAGGGGATCCTACGAGCAGTACTTC
CASRDRGSYEQYF
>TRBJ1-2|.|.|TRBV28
TGTGCCATCCCGACAAGCGGTGGCTACACCTTC
CAIPTSGGYTF
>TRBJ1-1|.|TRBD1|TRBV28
TGTGCCAGCAGTCGAGGACAGGGGGGAACTGAAGCTTTCTTT
CASSRGQGGTEAFF
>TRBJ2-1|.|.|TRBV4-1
TGCGCCAGCAGCCAACGCTCCGTAGGAAATGAGCAGTTCTTC
CASSQRSVGNEQFF
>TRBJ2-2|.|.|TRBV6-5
TGTGCCAGCAGTTACGGTCACAACACCGGGGAGCTGTTTTTT
CASSYGHNTGELFF
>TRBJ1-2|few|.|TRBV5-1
TGCGCCAGCAGCCCATTCAGAAACTATGGCTACACCTTC
CASSPFRNYGYTF
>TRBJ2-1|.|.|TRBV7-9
TGTGCCAGCAGCTTAGTTGCTAGCCTCAATGAGCAGTTCTTC
CASSLVASLNEQFF
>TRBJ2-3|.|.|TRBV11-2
TGTGCCAGCAGCCCAGTAGGGCCCGGCACAGATACGCAGTATTTT
CASSPVGPGTDTQYF
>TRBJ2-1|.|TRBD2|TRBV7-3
TGTGCCAGCAGCGCGGGGGGCGGTGAGCAGTTCTTC
CASSAGGGEQFF
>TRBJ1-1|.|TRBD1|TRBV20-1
TGCAGTGCTAGAGACTATCGCGGGACAGGGTATGCGGGGGCTTTCTTT
CSARDYRGTGYAGAFF
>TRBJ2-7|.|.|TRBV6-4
TGTGCCAGCAGTGACTCGGCCCACGAGCAGTACTTC
CASSDSAHEQYF
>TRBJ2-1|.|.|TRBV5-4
TGTGCCAGCAGCCCCCGGGGGGCTTACAATGAGCAGTTCTTC
CASSPRGAYNEQFF
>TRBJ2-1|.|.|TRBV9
TGTGCCAGCAGCGTAGAAGAGGGGGCCTACAATGAGCAGTTCTTC
CASSVEEGAYNEQFF
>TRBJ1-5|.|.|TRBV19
TGTGCCAGTAGTATTTCTCCAGGGGAACACCAGCCCCAGCATTTT
CASSISPGEHQPQHF
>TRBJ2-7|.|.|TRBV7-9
TGTGCCAGCAGCTTAGGAGGGAAAAACTACGAGCAGTACTTC
CASSLGGKNYEQYF
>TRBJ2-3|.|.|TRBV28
TGTGCCAGCAGTCCCCTTCGGGCCCGCACAGATACGCAGTATTTT
CASSPLRARTDTQYF
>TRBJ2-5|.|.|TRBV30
TGTGCCTGGGAGGGGGGATATGAGACCCAGTACTTC
CAWEGGYETQYF
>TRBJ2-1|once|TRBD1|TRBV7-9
TGTGCCAGCTACGGGGACAGCTACTACAATGAGCAGTTCTTC
CASYGDSYYNEQFF
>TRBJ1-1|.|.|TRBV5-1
TGCGCCAGCAGTACCGGCACTTCGAACACTGAAGCTTTCTTT
CASSTGTSNTEAFF
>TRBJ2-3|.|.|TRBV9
TGTGCCAGCAGCGTAGGAGGGGGGGACGTCACAGATACGCAGTATTTT
CASSVGGGDVTDTQYF
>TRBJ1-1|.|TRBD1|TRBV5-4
TGTGCCAGCAGCAATGGGGACAGGGGGAACACTGAAGCTTTCTTT
CASSNGDRGNTEAFF
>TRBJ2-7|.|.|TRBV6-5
TGTGCCAGCAGTTACTCGGCGGACTCCTACGAGCAGTACTTC
CASSYSADSYEQYF
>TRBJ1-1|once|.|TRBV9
TGTGCCAGCAGCGTAGGGGCGGGGGGGAACACTGAAGCTTTCTTT
CASSVGAGGNTEAFF
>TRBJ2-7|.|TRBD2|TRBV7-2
TGTGCCAGCAGCTGGGGACTAGCGGGGTACGAGCAGTACTTC
CASSWGLAGYEQYF
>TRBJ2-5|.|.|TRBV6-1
TGTGCCAGCAGTGAATCCCCCAGGGGCCAAGAGACCCAGTACTTC
CASSESPRGQETQYF
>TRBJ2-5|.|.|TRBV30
TGTGCCTGGAGTCTCTGGACTGTGAAACAAGAGACCCAGTACTTC
CAWSLWTVKQETQYF
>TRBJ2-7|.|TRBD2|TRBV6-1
TGTGCCAGCAGTGAAGGACTAGCGGAGAGCTACGAGCAGTACTTC
CASSEGLAESYEQYF
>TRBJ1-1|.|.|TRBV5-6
TGTGCCAGCAGCTTGGACGGGAGCAACACTGAAGCTTTCTTT
CASSLDGSNTEAFF
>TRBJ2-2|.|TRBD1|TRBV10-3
TGTGCCATTAGAGACAGGGATAAACACACCGGGGAGCTGTTTTTT
CAIRDRDKHTGELFF
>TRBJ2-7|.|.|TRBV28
TGTGCCAGCGGGGACGGCGGGTACGAGCAGTACTTC
CASGDGGYEQYF
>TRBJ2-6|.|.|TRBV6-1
TGTGCCAGCAGTCCCCCCGGTTACTCTGGGGCCAACGTCCTGACTTTC
CASSPPGYSGANVLTF
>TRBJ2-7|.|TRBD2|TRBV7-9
TGTGCCAGCAGCGCGGGACTAAGGACCTACGAGCAGTACTTC
CASSAGLRTYEQYF
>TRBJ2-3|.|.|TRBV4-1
TGCGCCAGCAGCCAAGAACGGTCGGATACGCAGTATTTT
CASSQERSDTQYF
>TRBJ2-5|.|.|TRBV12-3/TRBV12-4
TGTGCCAGCAGTTTCAGGCCGGATCTGGTCCCCCTGGAGACCCAGTACTTC
CASSFRPDLVPLETQYF
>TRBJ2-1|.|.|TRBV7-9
TGTGCCAGCAGTTCAGGGAAACCCTACAATGAGCAGTTCTTC
CASSSGKPYNEQFF
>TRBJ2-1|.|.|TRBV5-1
TGCGCCAGCAAGGACACTTACAATGAGCAGTTCTTC
CASKDTYNEQFF
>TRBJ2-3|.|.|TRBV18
TGTGCCAGCTCACCAGCTAAGTGGGACCCACACACAGATACGCAGTATTTT
CASSPAKWDPHTDTQYF
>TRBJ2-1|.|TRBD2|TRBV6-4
TGTGCCAGCAGTAAGGAAGGAGCGGGGGGCGGGAATGAGCAGTTCTTC
CASSKEGAGGGNEQFF
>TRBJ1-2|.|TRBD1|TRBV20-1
TGCAGTCCGGGACAGTACTATGGCTACACCTTC
CSPGQYYGYTF
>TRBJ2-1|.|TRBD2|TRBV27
TGTGCCAGCCGTAGCGGGGGAACCTACAATGAGCAGTTCTTC
CASRSGGTYNEQFF
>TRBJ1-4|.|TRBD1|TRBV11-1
TGTGCCAGCAGCTCGCAGGGGACAGAAGGAATGTCGGCCACTAATGAAAAACTGTTTTTT
CASSSQGTEGMSATNEKLFF
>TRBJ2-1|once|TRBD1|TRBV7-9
TGTGCCAGCAGCTTACCCGACAGGGGGCGAGGCAATGAGCAGTTCTTC
CASSLPDRGRGNEQFF
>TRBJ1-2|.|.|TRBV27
TGTGCCAGCAGTCACTCCAGGGCCGGTAACTATGGCTACACCTTC
CASSHSRAGNYGYTF
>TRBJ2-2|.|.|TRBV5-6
TGTGCCAGCAGCTTGGGTGCGAACACCGGGGAGCTGTTTTTT
CASSLGANTGELFF
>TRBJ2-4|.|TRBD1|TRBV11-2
TGTGCCAGCAGCTTAGATCTTAGGACAGGGGGCCTACGAATGTCAAACATTCAGTACTTC
CASSLDLRTGGLRMSNIQYF
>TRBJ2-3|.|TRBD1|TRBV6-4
TGTGCCAGCAGTGACCGACAGGGGGCTAGGCGGTTTAGCACAGATACGCAGTATTTT
CASSDRQGARRFSTDTQYF